This T cell receptor beta chain was retrieved from a study of neurological immune-mediated disorders. This clonotype was detected ten times or more. Its antigen is unidentified. Germline CDR1 and CDR2: DFQATT and SNEGSKA (reference sequence). With 1 base clipped from V and 11 bases from J, the junction kept 7 bases outside the gene matches. The CDR3 is made up of 14 amino acids. As for the cDNA, it was generated by 5'RACE with 10-nucleotide random UMIs. Every sequencing run generated in excess of 170 million TCR-beta sequences. These sequences covered 15-18 subjects. Each CDR3 protein is one row after TCRdb ran MiXCR on the 5' RACE reads. The table has 50,000 or so distinct CDR3 sequences, roughly 25% seen once. Study results and caveats: Private repertoires in all groups were suggested by the finding that expanded clones across subjects shared no CDR3 amino acid sequences.

Sequencing input: PBMCs. This receptor was identified in a woman in her seventies in good health. This chain uses TRBV20-1 with TRBJ1-6; TRBD1 matches 8 bases. CDR3 in DNA: TGCAGTGCTAGAGTGGGACAGGACAGTACACCCCTCCACTTT. It encodes CSARVGQDSTPLHF.